This is a list of T cell receptor beta chains from one sample in a study of cytomegalovirus exposure and HLA in healthy donors. This table comes from immunoSEQ multiplex PCR, and its TCRdb copy is limited to in-frame clones, with some not included. The sample has roughly 170,000 clones, less than 80% seen once. Sequencing was performed on PBMCs. These receptors all come from a female donor in good health and CMV-seronegative. CDR3s include the opening cysteine and the closing phenylalanine or tryptophan. The D gene is left open where the match is weak. Rows may omit the clone size; those that give it use once, few, many or a size class.

TRBJ1-2,TRBD1,TRBV7-9,16,-,CASSSTRQGLHYGYTF,TGTGCCAGCAGCTCCACTCGACAGGGCCTACACTATGGCTACACCTTC
TRBJ2-7,TRBD1,TRBV11-1,13,-,CASTGQGNDEQYF,TGTGCCAGCACGGGACAGGGTAACGACGAGCAGTACTTC
TRBJ1-1,-,TRBV10-3,15,-,CAISKQGLWKTEAFF,TGTGCCATCAGTAAACAGGGTCTCTGGAAAACTGAAGCTTTCTTT
TRBJ2-5,TRBD2,TRBV5-1,16,-,CASSAGLAGGQETQYF,TGCGCCAGCAGCGCGGGACTAGCGGGGGGCCAAGAGACCCAGTACTTC
TRBJ1-2,TRBD1,TRBV29-1,15,-,CSVGEQGVRNYGYTF,TGCAGCGTTGGAGAACAGGGGGTTCGTAACTATGGCTACACCTTC
TRBJ2-5,-,TRBV27,17,-,CASRPRGGHLVGETQYF,TGTGCCAGTAGACCCCGTGGTGGACATTTGGTAGGGGAGACCCAGTACTTC
TRBJ1-6,TRBD1,TRBV4-3,13,-,CASSRALGQPLHF,TGCGCCAGCAGCCGGGCCCTGGGACAGCCCCTCCACTTT
TRBJ2-4,TRBD1,TRBV6-5,14,-,CASSTGEAKNIQYF,TGTGCCAGCAGTACAGGGGAAGCCAAAAACATTCAGTACTTC
TRBJ2-3,TRBD2,TRBV7-3,16,few,CASSLTPLAGTDTQYF,TGTGCCAGCAGCTTAACGCCGCTAGCGGGCACAGATACGCAGTATTTT
TRBJ2-7,-,TRBV28,16,-,CASSPSGGSLAYEQYF,TGTGCCAGCAGCCCCTCGGGGGGCAGTCTGGCCTACGAGCAGTACTTC